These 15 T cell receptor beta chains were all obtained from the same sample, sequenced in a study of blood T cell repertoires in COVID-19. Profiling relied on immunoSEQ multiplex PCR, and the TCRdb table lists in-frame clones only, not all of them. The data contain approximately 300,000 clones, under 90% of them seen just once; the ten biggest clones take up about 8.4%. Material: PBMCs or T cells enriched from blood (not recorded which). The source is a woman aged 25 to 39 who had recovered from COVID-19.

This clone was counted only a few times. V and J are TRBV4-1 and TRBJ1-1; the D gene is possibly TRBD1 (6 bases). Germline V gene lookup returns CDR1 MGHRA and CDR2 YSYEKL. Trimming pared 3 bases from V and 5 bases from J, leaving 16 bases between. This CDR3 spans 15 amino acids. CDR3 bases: TGCGCCAGCAGCCACCAACAGGGAGTATGGACTGAAGCTTTCTTT. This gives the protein CASSHQQGVWTEAFF.

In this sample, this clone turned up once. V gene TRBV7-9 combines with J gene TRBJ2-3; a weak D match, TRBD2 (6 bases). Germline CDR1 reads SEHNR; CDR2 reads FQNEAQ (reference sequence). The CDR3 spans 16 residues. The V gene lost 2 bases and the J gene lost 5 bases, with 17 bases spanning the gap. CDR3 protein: CASSLSGESGGDTQYF. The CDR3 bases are TGTGCCAGCAGCTTATCGGGGGAGTCGGGTGGAGATACGCAGTATTTT.

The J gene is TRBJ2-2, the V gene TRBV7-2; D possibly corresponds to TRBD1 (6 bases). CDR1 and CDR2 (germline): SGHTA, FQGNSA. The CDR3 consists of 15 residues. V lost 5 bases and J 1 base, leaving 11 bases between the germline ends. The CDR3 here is CASSLDRRNTGELFF. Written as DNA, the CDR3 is TGTGCCAGCAGCCTAGACAGGAGGAACACCGGGGAGCTGTTTTTT.

DNA of the CDR3: TGTGCCAGCAGCGTCACAGGGTACGAGCAGTACTTC. It specifies CASSVTGYEQYF. The chain joins TRBV7-9 to TRBJ2-7; D might be TRBD1 (6 bases). The CDR3 is 12 amino acids. Germline CDR1 reads SEHNR; CDR2 reads FQNEAQ (reference sequence). V was shortened by 5 bases and J by 4 bases, with 9 bases between the two germline ends.

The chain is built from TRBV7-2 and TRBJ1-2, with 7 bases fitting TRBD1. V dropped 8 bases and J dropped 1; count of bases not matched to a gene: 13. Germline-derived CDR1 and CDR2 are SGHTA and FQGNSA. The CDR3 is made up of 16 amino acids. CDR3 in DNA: TGTGCCAGCGTTACCTCGACAGGGATAGGTAACTATGGCTACACCTTC. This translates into CASVTSTGIGNYGYTF.

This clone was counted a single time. Here the CDR3 reads CASSLDRGRGQPQHF. As DNA, the CDR3 is TGTGCCAGCAGCTTAGATAGGGGAAGGGGTCAGCCCCAGCATTTT. The chain links TRBV7-2 to TRBJ1-5; D may be TRBD1 (5 bases). With 1 base removed from V and 6 bases from J, the gap between germline ends came to 13 bases. This CDR3 has 15 amino acids. Per germline, CDR1 SGHTA and CDR2 FQGNSA.

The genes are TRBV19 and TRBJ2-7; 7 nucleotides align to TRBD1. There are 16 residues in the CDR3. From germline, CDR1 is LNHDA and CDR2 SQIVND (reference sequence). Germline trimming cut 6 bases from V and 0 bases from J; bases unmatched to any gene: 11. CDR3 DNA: TGTGCCAGTAGCATATCCCGGGACAGCAGCTCCTACGAGCAGTACTTC. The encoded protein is CASSISRDSSSYEQYF.

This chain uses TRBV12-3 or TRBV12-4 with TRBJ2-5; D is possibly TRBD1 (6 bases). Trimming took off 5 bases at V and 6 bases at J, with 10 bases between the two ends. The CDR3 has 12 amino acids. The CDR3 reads CASSQGRQTQYF. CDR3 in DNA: TGTGCCAGCAGTCAGGGGCGACAGACCCAGTACTTC.

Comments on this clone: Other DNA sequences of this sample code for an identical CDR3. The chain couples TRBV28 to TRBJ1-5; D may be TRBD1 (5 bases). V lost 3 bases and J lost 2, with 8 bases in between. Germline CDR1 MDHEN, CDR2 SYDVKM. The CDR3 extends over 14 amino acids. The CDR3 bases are TGTGCCAGCAGTTTGGGAGGGGGCAATCAGCCCCAGCATTTT. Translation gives CASSLGGGNQPQHF. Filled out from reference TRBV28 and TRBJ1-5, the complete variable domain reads DVKVTQSSRYLVKRTGEKVFLECVQDMDHENMFWYRQDPGLGLRLIYFSYDVKMKEKGDIPEGYSVSREKKERFSLILESASTNQTSMYLCASSLGGGNQPQHFGDGTRLSIL.

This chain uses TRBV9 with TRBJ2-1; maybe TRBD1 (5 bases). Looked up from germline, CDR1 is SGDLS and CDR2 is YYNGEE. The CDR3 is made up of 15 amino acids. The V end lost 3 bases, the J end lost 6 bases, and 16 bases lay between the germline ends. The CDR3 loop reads CASSAGDRNANEQFF. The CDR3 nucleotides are TGTGCCAGCAGCGCCGGTGACAGAAACGCCAATGAGCAGTTCTTC. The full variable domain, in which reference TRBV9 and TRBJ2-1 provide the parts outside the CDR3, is DSGVTQTPKHLITATGQRVTLRCSPRSGDLSVYWYQQSLDQGLQFLIQYYNGEERAKGNILERFSAQQFPDLHSELNLSSLELGDSALYFCASSAGDRNANEQFFGPGTRLTVL.

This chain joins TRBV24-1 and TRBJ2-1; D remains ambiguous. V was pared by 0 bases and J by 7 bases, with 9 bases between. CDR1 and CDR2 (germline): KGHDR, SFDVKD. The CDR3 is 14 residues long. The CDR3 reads CATSDLQDPNEQFF. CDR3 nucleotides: TGTGCCACCAGTGATTTGCAGGATCCGAATGAGCAGTTCTTC.

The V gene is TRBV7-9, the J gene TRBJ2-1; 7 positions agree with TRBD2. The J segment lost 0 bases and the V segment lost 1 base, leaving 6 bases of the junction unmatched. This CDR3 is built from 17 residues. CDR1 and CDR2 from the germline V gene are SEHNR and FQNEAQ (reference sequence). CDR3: CASSLGEGGTSYNEQFF. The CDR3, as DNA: TGTGCCAGCAGCTTAGGGGAGGGCGGGACCTCCTACAATGAGCAGTTCTTC. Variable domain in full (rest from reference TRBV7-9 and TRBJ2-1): DTGVSQNPRHKITKRGQNVTFRCDPISEHNRLYWYRQTLGQGPEFLTYFQNEAQLEKSRLLSDRFSAERPKGSFSTLEIQRTEQGDSAMYLCASSLGEGGTSYNEQFFGPGTRLTVL.

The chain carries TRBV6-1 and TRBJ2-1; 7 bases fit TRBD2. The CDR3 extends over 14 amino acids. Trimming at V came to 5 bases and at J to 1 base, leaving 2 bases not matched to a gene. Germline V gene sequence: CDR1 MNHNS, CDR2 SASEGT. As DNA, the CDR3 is TGTGCCAGCAGTTTCGGGAGGTCCTACAATGAGCAGTTCTTC. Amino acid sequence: CASSFGRSYNEQFF.

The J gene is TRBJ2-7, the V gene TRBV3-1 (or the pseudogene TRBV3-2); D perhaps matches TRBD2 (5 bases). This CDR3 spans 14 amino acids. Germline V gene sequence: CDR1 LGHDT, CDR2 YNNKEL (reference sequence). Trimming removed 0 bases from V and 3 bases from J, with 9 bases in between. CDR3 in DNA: TGTGCCAGCAGCCAAGATTTCGGAGGCTACGAGCAGTACTTC. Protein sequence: CASSQDFGGYEQYF.

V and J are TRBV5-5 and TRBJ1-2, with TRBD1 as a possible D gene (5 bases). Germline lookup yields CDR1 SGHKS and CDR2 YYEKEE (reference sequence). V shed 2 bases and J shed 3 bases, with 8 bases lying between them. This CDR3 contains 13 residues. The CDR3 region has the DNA TGTGCCAGCAGCTTTGTAGGGGACTATGGCTACACCTTC. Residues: CASSFVGDYGYTF.